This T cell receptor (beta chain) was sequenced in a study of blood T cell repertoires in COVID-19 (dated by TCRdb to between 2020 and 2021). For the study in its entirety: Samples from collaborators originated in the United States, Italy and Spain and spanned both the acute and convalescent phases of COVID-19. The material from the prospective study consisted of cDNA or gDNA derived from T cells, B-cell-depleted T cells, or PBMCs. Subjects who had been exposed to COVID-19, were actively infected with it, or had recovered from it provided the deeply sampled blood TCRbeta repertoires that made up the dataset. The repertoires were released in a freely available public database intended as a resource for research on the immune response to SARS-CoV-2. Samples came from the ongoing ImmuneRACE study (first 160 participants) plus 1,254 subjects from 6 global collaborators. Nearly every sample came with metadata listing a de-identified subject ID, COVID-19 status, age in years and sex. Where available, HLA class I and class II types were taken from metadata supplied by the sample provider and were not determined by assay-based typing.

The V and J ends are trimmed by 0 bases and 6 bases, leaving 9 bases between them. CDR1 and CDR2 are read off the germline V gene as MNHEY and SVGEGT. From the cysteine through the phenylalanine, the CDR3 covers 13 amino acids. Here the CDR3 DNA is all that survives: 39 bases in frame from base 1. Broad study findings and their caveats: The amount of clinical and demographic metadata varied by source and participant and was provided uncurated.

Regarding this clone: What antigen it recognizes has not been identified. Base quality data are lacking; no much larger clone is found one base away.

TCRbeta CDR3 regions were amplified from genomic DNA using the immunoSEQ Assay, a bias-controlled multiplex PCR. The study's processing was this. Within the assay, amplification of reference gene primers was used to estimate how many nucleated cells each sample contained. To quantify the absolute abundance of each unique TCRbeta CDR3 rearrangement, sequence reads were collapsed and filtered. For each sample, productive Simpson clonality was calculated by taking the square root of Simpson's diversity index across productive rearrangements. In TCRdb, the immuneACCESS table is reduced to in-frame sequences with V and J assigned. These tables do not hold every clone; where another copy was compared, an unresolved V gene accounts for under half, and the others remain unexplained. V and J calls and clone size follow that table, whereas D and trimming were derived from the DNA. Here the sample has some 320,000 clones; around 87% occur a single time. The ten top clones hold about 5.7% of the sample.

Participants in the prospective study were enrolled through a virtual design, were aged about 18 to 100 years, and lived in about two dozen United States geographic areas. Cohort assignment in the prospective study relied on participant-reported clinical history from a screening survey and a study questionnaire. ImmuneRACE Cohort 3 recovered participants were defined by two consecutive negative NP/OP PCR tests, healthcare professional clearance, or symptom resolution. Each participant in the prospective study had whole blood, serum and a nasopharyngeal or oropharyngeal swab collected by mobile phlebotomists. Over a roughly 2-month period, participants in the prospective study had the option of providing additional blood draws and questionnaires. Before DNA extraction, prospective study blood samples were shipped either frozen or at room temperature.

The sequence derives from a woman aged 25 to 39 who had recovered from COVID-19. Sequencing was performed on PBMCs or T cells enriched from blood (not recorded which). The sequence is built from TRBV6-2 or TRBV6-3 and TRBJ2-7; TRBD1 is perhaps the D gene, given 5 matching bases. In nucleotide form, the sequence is TGTGCCAGCAGTTACTCCGCAGGGCCCGAGCAGTACTTC. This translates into CASSYSAGPEQYF.